The 10 T cell receptor beta chains given below trace back to one sample, sequenced in a study of cytomegalovirus exposure and HLA in healthy donors. Primers included in the PCR were 60 Vbeta and 13 Jbeta primers. Assay used: immunoSEQ multiplex PCR; TCRdb lists only in-frame clones, some missing. The table has roughly 100,000 clones, roughly 76% seen once. The source material was PBMCs. The source is a woman aged 60-75 years in good health and CMV-seropositive.

The chain has TRBV28 and TRBJ1-5, with D possibly matching TRBD1 (6 bases). Trimming shortened V by 5 bases and J by 7 bases, and 15 bases separated the two germline ends. The CDR3 consists of 14 residues. In germline, CDR1 is MDHEN, CDR2 SYDVKM. This chain's CDR3 is CASSPPARGQPQHF. The DNA of the CDR3 is TGTGCCAGCAGTCCCCCCGCCAGGGGCCAGCCCCAGCATTTT.

This clone was observed once. The chain combines TRBV10-2 with TRBJ2-1; 10 positions agree with TRBD1. Germline lookup yields CDR1 WSHSY and CDR2 SAAADI. Unmatched junction bases numbered 2, after V lost 7 bases and J lost 5 bases. The CDR3 is 13 residues long. DNA for the CDR3: TGCGCCAGCACCGGACAGGGGGACAATGAGCAGTTCTTC. Translation gives CASTGQGDNEQFF.

The chain has TRBV27 and TRBJ2-3; 7 bases align to TRBD2. This CDR3 is 15 amino acids long. Germline assignment: CDR1 MNHEY and CDR2 SMNVEV (reference sequence). V lost 5 bases to trimming and J lost 0 bases; unmatched junction nucleotides: 5. The CDR3 coding sequence is TGTGCCAGCAGTAGCCGGGACTACAGCACAGATACGCAGTATTTT. The encoded protein is CASSSRDYSTDTQYF.

The chain links TRBV6-1 to TRBJ1-5; TRBD1 matches at 9 bases. V shed 4 bases and J 2 bases; nucleotides not matched to a gene: 6. This CDR3 spans 16 amino acids. The germline gives CDR1 MNHNS, CDR2 SASEGT. CDR3 sequence reads: CASSGRQGGGNQPQHF. The CDR3 DNA sequence: TGTGCCAGCAGTGGCAGACAGGGGGGAGGCAATCAGCCCCAGCATTTT.

This clone was seen once. This chain uses TRBV14 with TRBJ1-1; 9 bases align to TRBD1. J lost 4 bases, V lost 2 bases, and 5 bases had no gene match. The length of the CDR3 is 15 residues. Germline CDR1 SGHDN, CDR2 FVKESK. CDR3 DNA: TGTGCCAGCAGCCAATGGACAGGGGAGCCCACTGAAGCTTTCTTT. It translates to CASSQWTGEPTEAFF.

This chain links TRBV25-1 with TRBJ2-7, with 8 positions matching TRBD2. Germline CDR1 is MGHDK and CDR2 is SYGVNS. This CDR3 contains 12 residues. V dropped 6 bases and J dropped 9; count of bases not matched to a gene: 7. The CDR3 sequence: CASRDGGGGQYF. Written as DNA, the CDR3 is TGTGCCAGCAGGGACGGGGGGGGCGGGCAGTACTTC.

V gene TRBV30 combines with J gene TRBJ2-3; 7 bases line up with TRBD2. The V segment lost 2 bases and the J segment 2 bases; nucleotides outside the gene matches: 7. The germline CDR1 and CDR2 sequences are GTSNPN and SVGIG (reference sequence). The CDR3 runs to 15 residues. CDR3 loop: CAWSQSGVFTDTQYF. The DNA of the CDR3 is TGTGCCTGGAGTCAAAGCGGGGTTTTCACAGATACGCAGTATTTT.

The chain is built from TRBV7-2 and TRBJ1-3, with D perhaps matching TRBD1 (6 bases). CDR1 and CDR2 (germline): SGHTA, FQGNSA. Trimming removed 6 bases from V and 1 base from J, with 10 bases in between. This CDR3 spans 14 amino acids. As DNA, the CDR3 is TGTGCCAGCAGTCAAGGGGGTTCTGGAAACACCATATATTTT. Residues: CASSQGGSGNTIYF.

The rearrangement uses TRBV18 and TRBJ1-2; TRBD1 might be the D (6 bases). The CDR3 contains 14 residues. Germline lookup yields CDR1 KGHSH and CDR2 LQKENI. V lost 4 bases to trimming and J lost 1 base, with 10 bases between them. The CDR3 is CASSLGDNNYGYTF. In DNA form, the CDR3 reads TGTGCCAGCTCACTAGGGGACAATAACTATGGCTACACCTTC. Based on the CDR3 plus reference TRBV18 and TRBJ1-2, the full variable domain is NAGVMQNPRHLVRRRGQEARLRCSPMKGHSHVYWYRQLPEEGLKFMVYLQKENIIDESGMPKERFSAEFPKEGPSILRIQQVVRGDSAAYFCASSLGDNNYGYTFGSGTRLTVV.

V is TRBV18 and J is TRBJ2-2; a weak D match, TRBD1 (5 bases). The V and J ends lost 5 bases and 3 bases respectively, with 10 bases between them. Per germline, CDR1 KGHSH and CDR2 LQKENI. The CDR3 spans 14 residues. CDR3 amino acids: CASSVSGYTGELFF. The CDR3 DNA is TGTGCCAGCTCAGTTTCAGGGTACACCGGGGAGCTGTTTTTT. Drawing the rest from reference TRBV18 and TRBJ2-2, the complete variable domain is NAGVMQNPRHLVRRRGQEARLRCSPMKGHSHVYWYRQLPEEGLKFMVYLQKENIIDESGMPKERFSAEFPKEGPSILRIQQVVRGDSAAYFCASSVSGYTGELFFGEGSRLTVL.